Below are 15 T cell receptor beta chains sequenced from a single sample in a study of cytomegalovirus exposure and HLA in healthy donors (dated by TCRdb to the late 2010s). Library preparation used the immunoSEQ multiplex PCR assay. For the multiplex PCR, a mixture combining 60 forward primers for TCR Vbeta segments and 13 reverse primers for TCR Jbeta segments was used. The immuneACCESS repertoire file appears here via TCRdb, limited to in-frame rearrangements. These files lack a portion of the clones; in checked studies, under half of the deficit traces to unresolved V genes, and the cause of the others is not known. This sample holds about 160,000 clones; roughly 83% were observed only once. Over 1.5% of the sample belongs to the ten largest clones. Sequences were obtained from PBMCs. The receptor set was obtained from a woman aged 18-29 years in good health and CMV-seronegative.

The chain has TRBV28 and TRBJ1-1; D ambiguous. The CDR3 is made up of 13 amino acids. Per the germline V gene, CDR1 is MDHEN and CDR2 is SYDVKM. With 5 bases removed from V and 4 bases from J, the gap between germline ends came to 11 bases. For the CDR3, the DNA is TGTGCCAGCAGTACCCCCCCCAGCACTGAAGCTTTCTTT. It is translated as CASSTPPSTEAFF.

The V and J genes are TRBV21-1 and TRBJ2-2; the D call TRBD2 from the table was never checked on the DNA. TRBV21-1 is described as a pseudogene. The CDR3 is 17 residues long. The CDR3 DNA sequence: TGTGCCAGCAGCAAAGAATTAGCGGGGGCCCACACCGGGGAGCTGTTTTTT. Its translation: CASSKELAGAHTGELFF.

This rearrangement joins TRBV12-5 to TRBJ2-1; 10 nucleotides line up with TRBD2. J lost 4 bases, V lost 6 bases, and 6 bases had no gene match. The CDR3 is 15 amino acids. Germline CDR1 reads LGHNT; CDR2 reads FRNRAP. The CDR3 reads CASGKSGGGYNEQFF. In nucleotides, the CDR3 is TGTGCTAGTGGAAAAAGCGGGGGGGGTTACAATGAGCAGTTCTTC.

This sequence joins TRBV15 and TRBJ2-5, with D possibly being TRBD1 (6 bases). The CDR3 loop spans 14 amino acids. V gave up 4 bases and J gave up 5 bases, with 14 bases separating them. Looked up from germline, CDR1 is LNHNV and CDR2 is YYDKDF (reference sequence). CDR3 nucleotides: TGTGCCACCAGCACCATGGGTCAGGGGGAGACCCAGTACTTC. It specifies CATSTMGQGETQYF.

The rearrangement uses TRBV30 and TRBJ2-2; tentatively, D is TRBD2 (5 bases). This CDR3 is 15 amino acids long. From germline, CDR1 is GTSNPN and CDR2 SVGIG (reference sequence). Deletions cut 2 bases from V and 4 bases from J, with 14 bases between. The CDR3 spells CAWSLSRAGTGELFF. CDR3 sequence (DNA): TGTGCCTGGAGTTTGAGCCGCGCGGGCACCGGGGAGCTGTTTTTT.

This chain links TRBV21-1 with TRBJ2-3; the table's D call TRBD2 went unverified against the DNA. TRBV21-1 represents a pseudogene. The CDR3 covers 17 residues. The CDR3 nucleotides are TGTGCCAGCAGCAAAGCGCTGGTAGCGGGGCAGTGGGATACGCAGTATTTT. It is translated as CASSKALVAGQWDTQYF.

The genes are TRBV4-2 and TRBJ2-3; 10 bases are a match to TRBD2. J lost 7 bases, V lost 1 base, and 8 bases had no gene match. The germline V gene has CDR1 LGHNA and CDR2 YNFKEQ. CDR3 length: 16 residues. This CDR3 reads CASSQVASGGLNTQYF. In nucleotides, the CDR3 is TGTGCCAGCAGCCAAGTCGCTAGCGGGGGTCTTAATACGCAGTATTTT.

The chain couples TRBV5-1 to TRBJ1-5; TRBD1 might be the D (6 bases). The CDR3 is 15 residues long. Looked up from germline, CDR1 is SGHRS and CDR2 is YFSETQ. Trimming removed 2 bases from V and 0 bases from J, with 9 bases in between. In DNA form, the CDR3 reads TGCGCCAGCAGCTTAGGGGGTTATAGCAATCAGCCCCAGCATTTT. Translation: CASSLGGYSNQPQHF.

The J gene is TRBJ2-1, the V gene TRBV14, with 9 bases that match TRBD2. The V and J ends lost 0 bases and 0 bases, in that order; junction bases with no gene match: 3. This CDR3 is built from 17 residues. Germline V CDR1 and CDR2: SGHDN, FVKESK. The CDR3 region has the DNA TGTGCCAGCAGCCAAGAACGCGGGGGGGTCTCCTACAATGAGCAGTTCTTC. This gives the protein CASSQERGGVSYNEQFF.

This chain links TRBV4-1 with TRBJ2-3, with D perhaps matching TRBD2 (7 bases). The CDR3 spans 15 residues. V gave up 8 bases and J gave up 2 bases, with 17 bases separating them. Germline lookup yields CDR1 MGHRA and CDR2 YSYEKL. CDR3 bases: TGCGCCAGCGCCCTGGGCGGGGGCTCCACAGATACGCAGTATTTT. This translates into CASALGGGSTDTQYF.

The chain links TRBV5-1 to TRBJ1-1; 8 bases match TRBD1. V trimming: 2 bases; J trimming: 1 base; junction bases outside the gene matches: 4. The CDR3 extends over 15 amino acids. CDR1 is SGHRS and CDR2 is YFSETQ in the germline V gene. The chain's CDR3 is CASSLPGTGNTEAFF. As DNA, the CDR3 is TGCGCCAGCAGCTTACCCGGGACAGGGAACACTGAAGCTTTCTTT.

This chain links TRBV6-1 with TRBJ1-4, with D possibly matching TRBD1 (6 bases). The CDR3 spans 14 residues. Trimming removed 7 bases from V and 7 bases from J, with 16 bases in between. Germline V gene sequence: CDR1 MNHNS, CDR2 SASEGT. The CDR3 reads CASTAGGMGEKLFF. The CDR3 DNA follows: TGTGCCAGCACCGCGGGGGGCATGGGTGAAAAACTGTTTTTT.

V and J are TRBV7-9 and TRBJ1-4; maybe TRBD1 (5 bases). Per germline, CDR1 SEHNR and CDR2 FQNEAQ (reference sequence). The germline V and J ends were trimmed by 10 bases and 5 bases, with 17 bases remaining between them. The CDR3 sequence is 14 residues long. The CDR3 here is CATHYGTKNEKLFF. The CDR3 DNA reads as TGTGCCACCCACTACGGGACTAAAAATGAAAAACTGTTTTTT.

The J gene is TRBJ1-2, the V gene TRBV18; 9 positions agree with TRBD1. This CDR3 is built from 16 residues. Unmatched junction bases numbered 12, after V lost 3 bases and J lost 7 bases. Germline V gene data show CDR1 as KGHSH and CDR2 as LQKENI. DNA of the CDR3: TGTGCCAGCTCACCCTTAGAACAGGGGGCCAGAAGTGGCTACACCTTC. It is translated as CASSPLEQGARSGYTF.

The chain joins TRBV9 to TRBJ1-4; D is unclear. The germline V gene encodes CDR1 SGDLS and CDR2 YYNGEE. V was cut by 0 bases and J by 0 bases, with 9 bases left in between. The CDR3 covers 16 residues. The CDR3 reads CASSVGSGATNEKLFF. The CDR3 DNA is TGTGCCAGCAGCGTAGGTAGCGGCGCAACTAATGAAAAACTGTTTTTT. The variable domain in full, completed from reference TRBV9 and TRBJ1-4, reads DSGVTQTPKHLITATGQRVTLRCSPRSGDLSVYWYQQSLDQGLQFLIQYYNGEERAKGNILERFSAQQFPDLHSELNLSSLELGDSALYFCASSVGSGATNEKLFFGSGTQLSVL.